This passage covers 25 T cell receptor beta chains from one sample sequenced in a study of cytomegalovirus exposure and HLA in healthy donors. In the PCR, 60 Vbeta and 13 Jbeta primers were used. Sequencing used immunoSEQ multiplex PCR; TCRdb keeps in-frame clones, though not all of them. This table holds 85,000 to 100,000 clones, roughly 80% found once. Sample: PBMCs. The receptors here all came from a man in his forties in good health and CMV-seropositive.

This chain joins TRBV28 and TRBJ1-1; 8 bases match TRBD1. Trimming removed 4 bases from V and 1 base from J; junction bases left unmatched: 17. Germline values: CDR1 MDHEN, CDR2 SYDVKM. The CDR3 sequence is 19 residues long. CDR3 in amino acids: CASSYPGQAPLKRNTEAFF. The DNA of the CDR3 is TGTGCCAGCAGTTATCCGGGACAGGCCCCGCTGAAGAGGAACACTGAAGCTTTCTTT.

This clone came up a few times. This rearrangement joins TRBV7-9 to TRBJ2-7; D is undetermined. V was cut by 3 bases and J by 6 bases, with 6 bases left in between. Germline lookup yields CDR1 SEHNR and CDR2 FQNEAQ (reference sequence). CDR3 size: 11 residues. The CDR3 DNA follows: TGTGCCAGCAGCTTCGTCGGCGAGCAGTACTTC. This gives the protein CASSFVGEQYF.

The chain has TRBV14 and TRBJ2-5; 7 bases map to TRBD1. CDR1 is SGHDN, CDR2 FVKESK, per germline. J lost 5 bases, V lost 4 bases, and 10 bases had no gene match. The CDR3 is 15 residues long. The chain's CDR3 is CASSLQTGRQETQYF. CDR3 sequence (DNA): TGTGCCAGCAGCCTCCAGACAGGGCGGCAGGAGACCCAGTACTTC.

The chain carries TRBV18 and TRBJ2-7; TRBD1 matches 11 bases. Trimming took 5 bases from V and 0 from J; bases not matched to a gene: 3. Per the germline V gene, CDR1 is KGHSH and CDR2 is LQKENI. The CDR3 length is 15 residues. CDR3 in amino acids: CASSAGTGGSYEQYF. The DNA for the CDR3 is TGTGCCAGCTCAGCCGGGACAGGGGGCTCCTACGAGCAGTACTTC. Complete variable domain (other parts from reference TRBV18 and TRBJ2-7): NAGVMQNPRHLVRRRGQEARLRCSPMKGHSHVYWYRQLPEEGLKFMVYLQKENIIDESGMPKERFSAEFPKEGPSILRIQQVVRGDSAAYFCASSAGTGGSYEQYFGPGTRLTVT.

J is TRBJ1-1 and V is TRBV27; no reliable D call. This CDR3 comprises 13 residues. Germline assignment: CDR1 MNHEY and CDR2 SMNVEV (reference sequence). The ends were cut back, 7 bases at V and 4 bases at J, with 13 bases in the middle. The CDR3 DNA reads TGTGCCAGCATAGCACATCCGGGCACTGAAGCTTTCTTT. Its translation: CASIAHPGTEAFF.

This clone came up a few times. The chain joins TRBV4-3 to TRBJ2-3; D may be TRBD2 (6 bases). From germline, CDR1 is LGHNA and CDR2 YSLEER. Trimming took off 1 base at V and 2 bases at J, with 7 bases between the two ends. This CDR3 has 14 amino acids. DNA of the CDR3: TGCGCCAGCAGCCAAGGGGGACTCACAGATACGCAGTATTTT. Its protein is CASSQGGLTDTQYF.

This clone turned up a few times. This chain links TRBV6-5 with TRBJ1-5; TRBD1 aligns across 7 bases. CDR1 is MNHEY, CDR2 SVGAGI, per germline. J was trimmed by 7 bases and V by 6 bases; bases with no gene match: 9. This CDR3 spans 14 amino acids. In DNA, the CDR3 is TGTGCCAGCAGCCTAGACAGGGCAGACCAGCCCCAGCATTTT. It is translated as CASSLDRADQPQHF.

This rearrangement joins TRBV4-1 to TRBJ2-3, with D tentatively TRBD2 (6 bases). Germline V gives CDR1 MGHRA, CDR2 YSYEKL. V was pared by 1 base and J by 4 bases, with 15 bases between. The CDR3 loop spans 16 amino acids. The CDR3 nucleotides read TGCGCCAGCAGCCAAGTTGGGGGGATGGCGGCAGATACGCAGTATTTT. This gives the protein CASSQVGGMAADTQYF.

This clone has just one count. CDR3 region: CSVDSGGSEQYF. In DNA, the CDR3 is TGCAGCGTTGACAGCGGGGGCTCCGAGCAGTACTTC. The rearrangement joins TRBV29-1 to TRBJ2-7, with TRBD2 matching 8 bases. Germline V gene lookup returns CDR1 SQVTM and CDR2 ANQGSEA. J was trimmed by 6 bases and V by 3 bases; bases with no gene match: 4. This CDR3 comprises 12 residues.

The V call is TRBV27, the J call TRBJ2-1, with 7 bases matching TRBD2. CDR1 and CDR2 from the germline V gene are MNHEY and SMNVEV (reference sequence). The CDR3 loop spans 17 amino acids. Trimming at V came to 0 bases and at J to 8 bases, leaving 13 bases not matched to a gene. The CDR3, as DNA: TGTGCCAGCAGTTTATCGGTCCCCGGGAGGTCTAGGGATGAGCAGTTCTTC. Encoded protein: CASSLSVPGRSRDEQFF.

This clone showed up just a few times. V is TRBV6-1 and J is TRBJ1-2, with D maybe TRBD1 (5 bases). V lost 9 bases and J lost 4, with 9 bases in between. Germline-derived CDR1 and CDR2 are MNHNS and SASEGT. The CDR3 length is 11 residues. The CDR3 DNA follows: TGTGCCAGTCAGGGCGTCTATGGCTACACCTTC. Its translation: CASQGVYGYTF.

The V call is TRBV10-1, the J call TRBJ2-1; 9 bases fit TRBD1. This CDR3 has 14 amino acids. V lost 5 bases, J lost 9 bases, and 8 bases stayed unmatched. Germline V CDR1 and CDR2: WNHNN, SYGVQD (reference sequence). The CDR3 protein is CASSKSGTGTEQFF. The CDR3, as DNA: TGCGCCAGCAGTAAATCCGGGACAGGGACTGAGCAGTTCTTC.

This clone was detected only a few times. The rearrangement links TRBV19 to TRBJ2-3; 10 bases map to TRBD1. Germline CDR1 reads LNHDA; CDR2 reads SQIVND (reference sequence). The CDR3 has 16 residues. V gave up 4 bases and J gave up 1 base; unmatched junction bases: 5. CDR3 sequence: CASSTSGTGGTDTQYF. For the CDR3, the DNA is TGTGCCAGTAGTACCTCCGGGACAGGGGGCACAGATACGCAGTATTTT.

On this clone itself: Within the sample, other DNA sequences also encode this same CDR3. The gene calls are TRBV5-4 and TRBJ1-2, with D uncertain. The V gene's germline CDR1 is SGHNT and CDR2 YYREEE (reference sequence). The CDR3 consists of 13 residues. V lost 1 base, J lost 5 bases, and 9 bases lay in between. The CDR3 is CASSLSGTYGYTF. CDR3 DNA: TGTGCCAGCAGCTTGTCGGGAACGTATGGCTACACCTTC.

This chain joins TRBV29-1 and TRBJ1-2; D possibly corresponds to TRBD1 (5 bases). Between the trimmed V and J ends, which lost 0 bases and 8 bases, there was a span of 10 bases. The germline gives CDR1 SQVTM, CDR2 ANQGSEA. This CDR3 spans 12 amino acids. In DNA form, the CDR3 reads TGCAGCGTTGAAGAACGGGGGGAAGGCTACACCTTC. Translation: CSVEERGEGYTF.

The CDR3 region is CASSPGIGNQPQHF. The CDR3 DNA is TGTGCCAGCAGCCCAGGGATTGGCAATCAGCCCCAGCATTTT. The chain joins TRBV5-8 to TRBJ1-5; TRBD1 is a possible D gene (5 bases). CDR3 length equals 14 residues. The germline CDR1 and CDR2 sequences are SGHTS and YDEGEE. V lost 4 bases and J lost 2, with 10 bases in between.

The chain is built from TRBV5-4 and TRBJ1-2; 8 nucleotides match TRBD1. Losses at the gene ends were 0 bases for V and 4 bases for J; bases not matched to a gene: 11. The germline CDR1 and CDR2 sequences are SGHNT and YYREEE (reference sequence). There are 17 residues in the CDR3. The chain's CDR3 is CASSLDRQGRLGYGYTF. In DNA form, the CDR3 reads TGTGCCAGCAGCTTGGATCGACAGGGGCGTTTAGGCTATGGCTACACCTTC. Complete variable domain (other parts from reference TRBV5-4 and TRBJ1-2): ETGVTQSPTHLIKTRGQQVTLRCSSQSGHNTVSWYQQALGQGPQFIFQYYREEENGRGNFPPRFSGLQFPNYSSELNVNALELDDSALYLCASSLDRQGRLGYGYTFGSGTRLTVV.

This chain joins TRBV19 and TRBJ1-6, with TRBD1 as a possible D gene (6 bases). The CDR3 consists of 18 residues. Germline-derived CDR1 and CDR2 are LNHDA and SQIVND (reference sequence). The V end lost 6 bases, the J end lost 0 bases, and 18 bases lay between the germline ends. CDR3 nucleotide sequence: TGTGCCAGTAGGCAGGGGCCCGAAGACAACTCCTATAATTCACCCCTCCACTTT. This sequence encodes CASRQGPEDNSYNSPLHF.

The gene calls are TRBV9 and TRBJ2-1; 13 bases line up with TRBD2. V shed 3 bases and J 9 bases; nucleotides not matched to a gene: 6. The length of the CDR3 is 15 residues. Per the germline V gene, CDR1 is SGDLS and CDR2 is YYNGEE. CDR3 amino acids: CASSAGLAGVGEQFF. Written as DNA, the CDR3 is TGTGCCAGCAGCGCCGGACTAGCGGGAGTTGGTGAGCAGTTCTTC.

The chain recombines TRBV6-1 with TRBJ2-3; TRBD1 matches 7 bases. Germline assignment: CDR1 MNHNS and CDR2 SASEGT. V was clipped by 6 bases and J by 4 bases; unmatched bases: 7. The CDR3 spans 14 residues. The CDR3 nucleotides read TGTGCCAGCAGGCCCGACAGGGTGTCAGATACGCAGTATTTT. Translated, it gives CASRPDRVSDTQYF.

CDR3: CASSQDREGTQYF. CDR3 sequence (DNA): TGTGCCAGCAGCCAAGATCGTGAGGGGACCCAGTACTTC. The rearrangement uses TRBV14 and TRBJ2-5; the D gene is possibly TRBD2 (5 bases). The germline V gene has CDR1 SGHDN and CDR2 FVKESK. The CDR3 loop spans 13 amino acids. The V end was cut by 0 bases, the J end by 7 bases, with 9 bases between.

The V gene is TRBV7-6, the J gene TRBJ2-5, with TRBD2 matching over 8 bases. Germline values: CDR1 SGHVS, CDR2 FNYEAQ. V dropped 6 bases and J dropped 7; count of bases not matched to a gene: 7. The CDR3 loop spans 13 amino acids. The CDR3 reads CASSDSREGTQYF. Written as DNA, the CDR3 is TGTGCCAGCAGTGACAGCCGGGAGGGGACCCAGTACTTC. Combining the CDR3 with reference TRBV7-6 and TRBJ2-5 gives the whole variable domain GAGVSQSPRYKVTKRGQDVALRCDPISGHVSLYWYRQALGQGPEFLTYFNYEAQQDKSGLPNDRFSAERPEGSISTLTIQRTEQRDSAMYRCASSDSREGTQYFGPGTRLLVL.

The gene calls are TRBV12-5 and TRBJ2-7; 8 positions match TRBD2. Germline CDR1 reads LGHNT; CDR2 reads FRNRAP. The CDR3 runs to 15 residues. The junction had 10 bases not matched to a gene; V was cut back by 7 bases and J by 2 bases. The CDR3 region has the DNA TGTGCTAGTGCCTTGGCGACTAGCGAGCCCTACGAGCAGTACTTC. Translation: CASALATSEPYEQYF.

The chain links TRBV6-5 to TRBJ2-7, with a tentative D call TRBD1 (6 bases). Trimming removed 5 bases from V and 5 bases from J, with 13 bases in between. Germline V gene lookup returns CDR1 MNHEY and CDR2 SVGAGI. The CDR3 has 13 amino acids. In nucleotides, the CDR3 is TGTGCCAGCAGTCCCCCAGGGGTCGACGAGCAGTACTTC. Translated: CASSPPGVDEQYF.

This clone was observed a single time. The sample carries other DNA sequences with the same CDR3. The gene calls are TRBV12-5 and TRBJ1-5; perhaps TRBD1 as D (5 bases). Trimming took 3 bases from V and 1 from J, leaving 7 bases between them. The CDR3 spans 14 residues. Germline V gene lookup returns CDR1 LGHNT and CDR2 FRNRAP. The chain's CDR3 is CASGLGASNQPQHF. CDR3 in DNA: TGTGCTAGTGGTTTAGGGGCGAGCAATCAGCCCCAGCATTTT.